These 3 T cell receptor beta chains originate from one sample sequenced in a study of T cells in Graves' hyperthyroidism and ophthalmopathy (dated by TCRdb to between 2019 and 2020). Library method: multiplex PCR. TCRdb lists the instrument as Illumina HiSeq 2000. The TCR beta CDR3 regions were amplified from the RNA transcripts. A first-round RT-PCR of the TCR CDR3 used the HTBI primer set with the Qiagen OneStep RT-PCR kit. TCRdb reprocessed the public reads (quality trimming at Q25 with fastp, clone calling with MiXCR) and kept in-frame beta chains. Entries that share a CDR3 protein sequence are merged under the most common genes and DNA. The sample table lists some 600,000 distinct CDR3 sequences, approximately 14% of them with a count of one. The ten largest clones add up to more than 5% of the sample. The specimen sequenced was blood. Receptor source: a woman aged 25 to 39 with Graves' hyperthyroidism that later progressed to Graves' ophthalmopathy.

The rearrangement joins TRBV13 to TRBJ2-2, with D unclear. Trimming left V 3 bases short and J 7 bases short, with 9 bases between. CDR3 size: 13 residues. Germline lookup yields CDR1 PRHDT and CDR2 FYEKMQ (reference sequence). The CDR3: CASSFPDGGELFF. The CDR3 DNA reads TGTGCCAGCAGCTTTCCGGACGGCGGGGAGCTGTTTTTT.

This clonotype was counted between two and nine times. The J gene is TRBJ2-3, the V gene TRBV5-5; 9 bases line up with TRBD1. The CDR3 is 18 amino acids. The germline CDR1 and CDR2 sequences are SGHKS and YYEKEE (reference sequence). J gave up 0 bases and V 4 bases, and 12 bases lay outside the gene matches. The CDR3 bases are TGTGCCAGCAGCCAAACCGGGACAGGGTATCTTAGCACAGATACGCAGTATTTT. Amino acids: CASSQTGTGYLSTDTQYF.

Note on this clonotype: A clone one base away is much larger, so this may be a read error. The chain has TRBV20-1 and TRBJ2-5; 7 nucleotides match TRBD2. Germline CDR1 reads DFQATT; CDR2 reads SNEGSKA (reference sequence). Trimming at V came to 5 bases and at J to 7 bases, leaving 7 bases not matched to a gene. This CDR3 comprises 12 residues. This chain's CDR3 is CSALLWGGTQYF. CDR3 sequence (DNA): TGCAGTGCTCTCCTTTGGGGGGGGACCCAGTACTTC.